The rows below give T cell receptor beta chains drawn from one sample of a study of blood T cell repertoires in COVID-19. Generated by immunoSEQ multiplex PCR, the TCRdb table keeps only in-frame clones and is missing some. The sample has 55,000 or so clones, 82% seen once; the top ten hold about 6.2%. Material for sequencing was peripheral blood. All receptors derive from a human donor in a cohort sampled during active or convalescent COVID-19. Each CDR3 is given with its conserved first and last residue. A D gene is named only where the DNA matches it firmly. Rows give clone size only sometimes, using once, few, many, or a class for an expanded clone.

V gene: TRBV3-1/TRBV3-2; J gene: TRBJ1-4; clone size: NA; D gene: TRBD1; CDR3 DNA: TGTGCCAGCAGCCGCACAGGGGGGACTAATGAAAAACTGTTTTTT; CDR3 protein: CASSRTGGTNEKLFF
V gene: TRBV10-3; J gene: TRBJ1-2; clone size: NA; D gene: NA; CDR3 DNA: TGTGCCACAGGACAAGCCGGCTACACCTTC; CDR3 protein: CATGQAGYTF
V gene: TRBV27; J gene: TRBJ2-3; clone size: once; D gene: NA; CDR3 DNA: TGTGCCAGCAGTTTCTTAGGGGCCAGGAATACGCAGTATTTT; CDR3 protein: CASSFLGARNTQYF
V gene: TRBV7-8; J gene: TRBJ2-2; clone size: NA; D gene: TRBD2; CDR3 DNA: TGTGCCAGCAGCTCGTCTAGCGGGGGCGGTACCGGGGAGCTGTTTTTT; CDR3 protein: CASSSSSGGGTGELFF
V gene: TRBV30; J gene: TRBJ2-1; clone size: NA; D gene: NA; CDR3 DNA: TGTGCCTGGAGTGTACAAACAGGGAACAATGAGCAGTTCTTC; CDR3 protein: CAWSVQTGNNEQFF
V gene: TRBV19; J gene: TRBJ1-1; clone size: NA; D gene: NA; CDR3 DNA: TGTGCCAGTAGTAGGGGGAGGCGGACTGAAGCTTTCTTT; CDR3 protein: CASSRGRRTEAFF
V gene: TRBV6-4; J gene: TRBJ1-2; clone size: NA; D gene: NA; CDR3 DNA: TGTGCCAGCAGTCTGAGGCAGATTGTTAACTATGGCTACACCTTC; CDR3 protein: CASSLRQIVNYGYTF
V gene: TRBV7-9; J gene: TRBJ2-5; clone size: NA; D gene: TRBD2; CDR3 DNA: TGTGCCAGCAGCCCACAGAGTGGGAGGGGACAGACCCAGTACTTC; CDR3 protein: CASSPQSGRGQTQYF
V gene: TRBV6-1; J gene: TRBJ2-7; clone size: few; D gene: NA; CDR3 DNA: TGTGCCAGCAGTGAACAGGCTATAATCTACGAGCAGTACTTC; CDR3 protein: CASSEQAIIYEQYF
V gene: TRBV6-2/TRBV6-3; J gene: TRBJ2-5; clone size: NA; D gene: NA; CDR3 DNA: TGTGCCAGCAGTCTAGCCCCCCAAGAGACCCAGTACTTC; CDR3 protein: CASSLAPQETQYF
V gene: TRBV20-1; J gene: TRBJ1-2; clone size: once; D gene: NA; CDR3 DNA: TGCAGTGCTAGTTTAATTGTGGGGCAGAAGAACTATGGCTACACCTTC; CDR3 protein: CSASLIVGQKNYGYTF
V gene: TRBV9; J gene: TRBJ2-7; clone size: few; D gene: TRBD2; CDR3 DNA: TGTGCCAGCAGCGTAGGACTAGCGGGGGGTTTCGACGAGCAGTACTTC; CDR3 protein: CASSVGLAGGFDEQYF
V gene: TRBV7-2; J gene: TRBJ1-1; clone size: NA; D gene: NA; CDR3 DNA: TGTGCCAGCAAGCAGGGGATCGGTGAAGCTTTCTTT; CDR3 protein: CASKQGIGEAFF
V gene: TRBV29-1; J gene: TRBJ1-2; clone size: NA; D gene: NA; CDR3 DNA: TGCAGCGTTGATGGGTTAGGGGGCTATGGCTACACCTTC; CDR3 protein: CSVDGLGGYGYTF
V gene: TRBV19; J gene: TRBJ1-1; clone size: NA; D gene: TRBD1; CDR3 DNA: TGTGCCAGTAGTATAGGGGGACAGGGGACTGAAGCTTTCTTT; CDR3 protein: CASSIGGQGTEAFF
V gene: TRBV4-2; J gene: TRBJ2-7; clone size: few; D gene: TRBD1; CDR3 DNA: TGTGCCAGCAGCCAAAGACAGGGGCCCTACGAGCAGTACTTC; CDR3 protein: CASSQRQGPYEQYF